The 23 T cell receptor beta chains listed next were all sequenced from one sample in a study of cytomegalovirus exposure and HLA in healthy donors. Profiled with immunoSEQ multiplex PCR; TCRdb holds only in-frame clones, not every one. The data show about 250,000 clones, about 90% seen once. Sequencing input: PBMCs. These receptors were collected from a man aged 18-30 years in good health and CMV-seropositive.

The chain links TRBV18 to TRBJ2-3; TRBD1 agrees at 7 bases. CDR3 size: 14 residues. Trimming at V came to 1 base and at J to 5 bases, leaving 3 bases not matched to a gene. CDR1 is KGHSH, CDR2 LQKENI, per germline. This CDR3 reads CASSPQGARDTQYF. The CDR3 coding sequence is TGTGCCAGCTCACCACAGGGGGCTAGAGATACGCAGTATTTT. Looking up the rest from reference TRBV18 and TRBJ2-3 gives the full variable domain: NAGVMQNPRHLVRRRGQEARLRCSPMKGHSHVYWYRQLPEEGLKFMVYLQKENIIDESGMPKERFSAEFPKEGPSILRIQQVVRGDSAAYFCASSPQGARDTQYFGPGTRLTVL.

The chain carries TRBV7-9 and TRBJ2-1; D not certain. The germline V and J ends were trimmed by 3 bases and 2 bases, with 11 bases remaining between them. This CDR3 is built from 15 residues. Germline values: CDR1 SEHNR, CDR2 FQNEAQ (reference sequence). CDR3 nucleotides: TGTGCCAGCAGCTTTGATTACGGAGCCTACAATGAGCAGTTCTTC. This translates into CASSFDYGAYNEQFF.

The chain links TRBV7-2 to TRBJ2-7; no clear D. Deletions cut 2 bases from V and 12 bases from J, with 14 bases between. Germline values: CDR1 SGHTA, CDR2 FQGNSA. The CDR3 is 12 residues long. CDR3 in amino acids: CASSLSDALMYF. The CDR3 coding sequence is TGTGCCAGCAGCTTAAGCGATGCGTTAATGTACTTC. The full variable domain, completed using reference TRBV7-2 and TRBJ2-7, is GAGVSQSPSNKVTEKGKDVELRCDPISGHTALYWYRQSLGQGLEFLIYFQGNSAPDKSGLPSDRFSAERTGGSVSTLTIQRTQQEDSAVYLCASSLSDALMYFGPGTRLTVT.

This clone was observed a few times. V is TRBV5-6 and J is TRBJ2-3; D is uncertain. The CDR3 has 17 residues. Looked up from germline, CDR1 is SGHDT and CDR2 is YYEEEE. Deletions cut 4 bases from V and 4 bases from J, with 22 bases between. CDR3 coding DNA: TGTGCCAGCAGCGGAGAAGGGCCCCCCCGACCGGCAGATACGCAGTATTTT. Amino acid sequence: CASSGEGPPRPADTQYF.

This chain links TRBV2 with TRBJ2-5, with D perhaps TRBD1 or TRBD2 (5 bases each). The CDR3 covers 15 residues. Germline V gene lookup returns CDR1 SNHLY and CDR2 FYNNEI. The V gene lost 4 bases and the J gene lost 4 bases, with 16 bases spanning the gap. The CDR3 DNA reads as TGTGCCAGCAGTGTCTACCGAGGGGCTCGAGAGACCCAGTACTTC. It specifies CASSVYRGARETQYF.

This clone was detected once. This sequence joins TRBV5-1 and TRBJ1-1, with D perhaps TRBD1 (5 bases). The ends were cut back, 0 bases at V and 6 bases at J, with 18 bases in the middle. CDR1 is SGHRS, CDR2 YFSETQ, per germline. The CDR3 has 16 amino acids. The CDR3 coding sequence is TGCGCCAGCAGCTTGGGGCATGGTGCCGGGGCCCCTGAAGCTTTCTTT. Its translation is CASSLGHGAGAPEAFF. The whole variable domain, remainder taken from reference TRBV5-1 and TRBJ1-1, is KAGVTQTPRYLIKTRGQQVTLSCSPISGHRSVSWYQQTPGQGLQFLFEYFSETQRNKGNFPGRFSGRQFSNSRSEMNVSTLELGDSALYLCASSLGHGAGAPEAFFGQGTRLTVV.

This chain joins TRBV5-1 and TRBJ2-5; 9 bases are shared with TRBD2. CDR1 is SGHRS, CDR2 YFSETQ, per germline. Losses at the gene ends were 1 base for V and 5 bases for J; bases not matched to a gene: 6. The CDR3 has 15 residues. CDR3 residues: CASSLSGRIGETQYF. The CDR3 DNA reads as TGCGCCAGCAGCTTGAGCGGGAGGATAGGCGAGACCCAGTACTTC.

The rearrangement uses TRBV7-9 and TRBJ2-1; 7 bases are a match to TRBD2. With 2 bases clipped from V and 3 bases from J, the junction kept 10 bases outside the gene matches. Germline V CDR1 and CDR2: SEHNR, FQNEAQ (reference sequence). The CDR3 has 17 amino acids. CDR3 protein: CASSLRASGGNYNEQFF. CDR3 bases: TGTGCCAGCAGCTTACGGGCTAGCGGAGGGAACTACAATGAGCAGTTCTTC.

The chain combines TRBV7-8 with TRBJ2-1, with 10 bases aligning to TRBD2. This CDR3 has 16 residues. Trimming at V came to 4 bases and at J to 3 bases, leaving 6 bases not matched to a gene. Looked up from germline, CDR1 is SGHVS and CDR2 is FQNEAQ. The CDR3 is CASSSLAGGNYNEQFF. CDR3 in DNA: TGTGCCAGCAGCTCCTTAGCGGGAGGCAACTACAATGAGCAGTTCTTC.

The chain uses TRBV27 and TRBJ1-1, with no clear D. Trimming pared 6 bases from V and 7 bases from J, leaving 24 bases between. CDR3 length: 16 amino acids. CDR1 and CDR2 from the germline V gene are MNHEY and SMNVEV (reference sequence). CDR3 nucleotides: TGTGCCAGCAGGAAAGGTAGCGGGGAGATTGGTGGTGAAGCTTTCTTT. It yields the protein CASRKGSGEIGGEAFF.

This clone was recorded a few times. The chain recombines TRBV4-1 with TRBJ1-1; D is unresolved. Trimming left V 1 base short and J 1 base short, with 10 bases between. Germline V lookup: CDR1 MGHRA, CDR2 YSYEKL. CDR3 size: 15 residues. The CDR3 reads CASSQGVGENTEAFF. CDR3 coding DNA: TGCGCCAGCAGCCAAGGGGTTGGGGAGAACACTGAAGCTTTCTTT.

The rearrangement links TRBV4-3 to TRBJ1-2; D is possibly TRBD1 (6 bases). The germline V and J ends were trimmed by 1 base and 8 bases, with 20 bases remaining between them. The CDR3 is made up of 16 amino acids. In germline, CDR1 is LGHNA, CDR2 YSLEER. The CDR3 here is CASSQVEWDTKGGYTF. The CDR3 nucleotides are TGCGCCAGCAGCCAAGTGGAATGGGACACCAAGGGCGGCTACACCTTC.

CDR3 residues: CASSPTVSGRDEQYF. As DNA, the CDR3 is TGTGCCAGCAGCCCGACCGTTAGCGGGAGAGACGAGCAGTACTTC. This chain connects TRBV9 to TRBJ2-7; TRBD2 matches at 9 bases. The CDR3 spans 15 residues. V lost 4 bases to trimming and J lost 5 bases; unmatched junction nucleotides: 10. CDR1 is SGDLS, CDR2 YYNGEE, per germline.

This clone occurred once. The V and J genes are TRBV18 and TRBJ2-7, with 7 bases identical to TRBD2. Germline CDR1 reads KGHSH; CDR2 reads LQKENI. This CDR3 contains 13 residues. V gave up 3 bases and J gave up 8 bases; unmatched junction bases: 7. The CDR3 nucleotides are TGTGCCAGCTCACCGGGGGAGGGCAGGCAGCAGTACTTC. This sequence encodes CASSPGEGRQQYF.

The chain uses TRBV27 and TRBJ2-2, with D perhaps matching TRBD2 (5 bases). The CDR3 loop spans 15 amino acids. V lost 3 bases and J lost 0, with 8 bases in between. Per the germline V gene, CDR1 is MNHEY and CDR2 is SMNVEV (reference sequence). DNA for the CDR3: TGTGCCAGCAGTTTGTTGGGAGCGAACACCGGGGAGCTGTTTTTT. Its protein product is CASSLLGANTGELFF.

This clone was detected a few times. The V gene is TRBV5-6, the J gene TRBJ2-7, with 7 bases matching TRBD1. Germline CDR1 and CDR2: SGHDT and YYEEEE. V trimming: 2 bases; J trimming: 6 bases; junction bases outside the gene matches: 8. CDR3 size: 14 residues. CDR3 residues: CASSFYDRALEQYF. CDR3 DNA sequence: TGTGCCAGCAGCTTTTACGACAGGGCTCTCGAGCAGTACTTC. Looking up the rest from reference TRBV5-6 and TRBJ2-7 gives the full variable domain: DAGVTQSPTHLIKTRGQQVTLRCSPKSGHDTVSWYQQALGQGPQFIFQYYEEEERQRGNFPDRFSGHQFPNYSSELNVNALLLGDSALYLCASSFYDRALEQYFGPGTRLTVT.

The rearrangement links TRBV4-3 to TRBJ1-2; D gene unclear. The CDR3 consists of 16 residues. CDR1 and CDR2 from the germline V gene are LGHNA and YSLEER. Trimming took off 0 bases at V and 5 bases at J, with 16 bases between the two ends. CDR3 sequence (DNA): TGCGCCAGCAGCCAAGATTTGGAGGGTCCTGGGTATGGCTACACCTTC. This sequence encodes CASSQDLEGPGYGYTF.

This chain joins TRBV6-6 and TRBJ1-2; D gene uncertain. Germline V gene sequence: CDR1 MNHNY, CDR2 SVGAGI (reference sequence). CDR3 length equals 14 residues. The V end was cut by 6 bases, the J end by 10 bases, with 21 bases between. The DNA for the CDR3 is TGTGCCAGCAGCCTCCCCGAGACCTACAGAGACTACACCTTC. This translates into CASSLPETYRDYTF.

The rearrangement uses TRBV19 and TRBJ1-3; D is undetermined. The CDR3 extends over 14 amino acids. The V gene's germline CDR1 is LNHDA and CDR2 SQIVND (reference sequence). V was cut by 6 bases and J by 0 bases, with 9 bases left in between. Here the CDR3 reads CASRLMNSGNTIYF. The CDR3 nucleotides are TGTGCCAGTAGGCTAATGAACTCTGGAAACACCATATATTTT.

This chain connects TRBV2 to TRBJ2-1; the D gene is possibly TRBD2 (5 bases). V was cut by 2 bases and J by 5 bases, with 16 bases left in between. There are 16 residues in the CDR3. The germline V gene has CDR1 SNHLY and CDR2 FYNNEI. The CDR3 is CASSESASRANNEQFF. The CDR3, as DNA: TGTGCCAGCAGTGAAAGCGCTAGCCGAGCGAACAATGAGCAGTTCTTC.

V and J are TRBV5-1 and TRBJ2-3; D perhaps matches TRBD2 (5 bases). Germline V lookup: CDR1 SGHRS, CDR2 YFSETQ. The CDR3 is made up of 14 amino acids. V was pared by 7 bases and J by 2 bases, with 14 bases between. This CDR3 reads CASSQTDYTDTQYF. The CDR3 region has the DNA TGCGCCAGCTCCCAGACTGACTACACAGATACGCAGTATTTT.

The chain has TRBV9 and TRBJ2-1; no clear D. Deletions cut 0 bases from V and 2 bases from J, with 12 bases between. This CDR3 spans 16 amino acids. CDR1 is SGDLS, CDR2 YYNGEE, per germline. CDR3 sequence (DNA): TGTGCCAGCAGCGTAGCTACGGCATTCCCCTACAATGAGCAGTTCTTC. Residues: CASSVATAFPYNEQFF.

This clone was observed a single time. J is TRBJ2-1 and V is TRBV7-2, with D possibly matching TRBD2 (6 bases). The CDR3 covers 14 residues. The V gene's germline CDR1 is SGHTA and CDR2 FQGNSA. V was shortened by 3 bases and J by 8 bases, with 14 bases between the two germline ends. The DNA of the CDR3 is TGTGCCAGCAGCTTGAACGGGAGAGGCGATGAGCAGTTCTTC. This translates into CASSLNGRGDEQFF. The full variable domain, with the rest looked up from reference TRBV7-2 and TRBJ2-1, is GAGVSQSPSNKVTEKGKDVELRCDPISGHTALYWYRQSLGQGLEFLIYFQGNSAPDKSGLPSDRFSAERTGGSVSTLTIQRTQQEDSAVYLCASSLNGRGDEQFFGPGTRLTVL.